This TCR beta chain comes out of a study of blood T cell repertoires in COVID-19. Whole-study context: PBMCs, B-cell-depleted T cells, or T cells were the source of the cDNA or gDNA that made up the material.

Participant age was about 18 to 89 years, and participants resided in 24 US areas. Participants' reported clinical history set cohort assignment. The CDR3 has 15 residues. In germline, CDR1 is GTSNPN, CDR2 SVGIG (reference sequence). The V gene end was trimmed by 0 bases and the J gene end by 4 bases; junction bases not matched to a gene: 5. How the authors handled the data: Estimation of nucleated cell counts relied on the amplification of reference gene primers. TCRdb's copy holds only in-frame clones and misses some; the assay was immunoSEQ multiplex PCR. V and J calls and clone size are as listed in that table; D and trimming were resolved from the DNA. The table records some 150,000 clones, 65% to 85% of them present only once.

Material: PBMCs or T cells enriched from blood (not recorded which). V and J are TRBV30 and TRBJ1-3; 8 positions match TRBD1. This TCR derives from a woman aged 50 to 60 in a cohort exposed to, infected with or recovered from COVID-19 (not recorded which). CDR3: CAWSVQGGPGNTIYF. For the CDR3, the DNA is TGTGCCTGGAGTGTACAGGGGGGGCCAGGAAACACCATATATTTT.